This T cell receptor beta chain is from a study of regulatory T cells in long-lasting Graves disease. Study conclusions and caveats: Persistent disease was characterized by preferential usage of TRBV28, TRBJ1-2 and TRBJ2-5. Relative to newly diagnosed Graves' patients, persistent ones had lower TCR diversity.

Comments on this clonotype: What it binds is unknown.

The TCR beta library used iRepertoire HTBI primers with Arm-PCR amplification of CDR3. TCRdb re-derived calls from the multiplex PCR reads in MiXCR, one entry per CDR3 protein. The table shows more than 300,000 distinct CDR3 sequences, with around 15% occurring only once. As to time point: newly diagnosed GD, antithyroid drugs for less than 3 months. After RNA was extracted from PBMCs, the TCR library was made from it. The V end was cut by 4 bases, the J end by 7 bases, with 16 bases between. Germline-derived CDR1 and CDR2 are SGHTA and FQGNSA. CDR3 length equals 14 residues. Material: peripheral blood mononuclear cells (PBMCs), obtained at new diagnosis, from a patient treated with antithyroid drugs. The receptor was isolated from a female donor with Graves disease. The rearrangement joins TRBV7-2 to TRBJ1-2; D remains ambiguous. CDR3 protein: CASSSPRELSGYTF. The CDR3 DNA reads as TGTGCCAGCAGCTCGCCTAGGGAGTTGAGTGGCTACACCTTC.